A single T cell receptor beta chain is shown here with its context. Its antigen is still unknown. Base-call qualities are not available, and no considerably larger clone is one nucleotide away. Instrument used: Illumina HiSeq 2500. Quantitative 5'-RACE with molecular barcodes was used to prepare TCR beta libraries. The authors' pipeline ran thus. A new computational method based on a probabilistic model of VDJ rearrangement was used to identify disease-linked TCR variants. TCRdb took the public reads, trimmed them with fastp at Q25, ran MiXCR for clone calling and kept in-frame beta chains. Every CDR3 protein is listed once, alongside the most common genes and DNA of its rows. These V and J calls derive from TCRdb rather than the authors' analysis. Across this sample there are roughly 130,000 distinct CDR3 sequences, with roughly an eighth seen only once. The ten largest clonotypes hold 3% of the sample.

These data belong to a study of CD8 T cells in ankylosing spondylitis (TCRdb year 2017). In the study overall: T cell receptor beta repertoires were profiled in healthy donors and ankylosing spondylitis patients so that disease-linked TCR variants could be found. The full study cohort comprised 25 or so ankylosing spondylitis patients and 85 to 120 healthy donors. Peripheral blood was sampled, and synovial fluid was additionally collected from ankylosing spondylitis patients.

Spanning cysteine to phenylalanine, the CDR3 consists of 15 amino acids. CDR3 DNA only is kept here, 45 bases in frame from base 1. CDR1 and CDR2 are read off the germline V gene as MDHEN and SYDVKM. From V the trimming removes 6 bases and from J it removes 2 bases, while the gene matches leave 6 bases of the junction unaccounted for. Overall results and qualifications from the work: Some of the motif variants had been reported before in the synovial fluid and blood of reactive arthritis patients, a finding that suggests common disease-initiation mechanisms. The disease-linked clones were reported as significantly enriched in matched synovial fluid samples from ankylosing spondylitis patients. The disease-linked clones had a CD8+ phenotype and were found at relatively low frequencies in peripheral blood. Blood from ankylosing spondylitis patients appeared to be characterized by a TCR beta motif composed of about eight highly homologous amino acid variants.

The source material was blood, either unsorted or a sorted T cell fraction (not recorded which). The chain was built from TRBV28 and TRBJ2-3, and TRBD2 matches 9 of the central bases. This TCR derives from a female donor with ankylosing spondylitis or in good health (not recorded which). The CDR3 is CASRESGGPTDTQYF. DNA sequence: TGTGCCAGCAGGGAGAGCGGGGGGCCCACAGATACGCAGTATTTT.